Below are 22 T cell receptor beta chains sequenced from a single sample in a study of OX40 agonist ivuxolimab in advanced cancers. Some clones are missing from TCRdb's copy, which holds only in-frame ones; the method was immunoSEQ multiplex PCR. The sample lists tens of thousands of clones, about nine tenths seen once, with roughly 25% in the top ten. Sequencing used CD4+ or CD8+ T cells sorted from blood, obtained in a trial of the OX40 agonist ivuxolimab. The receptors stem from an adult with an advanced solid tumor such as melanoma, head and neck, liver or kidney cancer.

CDR3: CASSEWDGGWTDTQYF. CDR3 DNA: TGTGCCAGCAGTGAATGGGACGGGGGATGGACAGATACGCAGTATTTT. The chain links TRBV2 to TRBJ2-3; perhaps TRBD2 as D (6 bases). Germline V gene data show CDR1 as SNHLY and CDR2 as FYNNEI. Trimming stripped 2 bases from V and 3 bases from J, with 15 bases between. The CDR3 sequence is 16 residues long.

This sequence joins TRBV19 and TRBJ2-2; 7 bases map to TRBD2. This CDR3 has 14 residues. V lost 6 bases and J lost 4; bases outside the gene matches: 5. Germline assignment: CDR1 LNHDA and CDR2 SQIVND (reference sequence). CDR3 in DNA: TGTGCCAGTAGCCCTAGCGGCCCCACCGGGGAGCTGTTTTTT. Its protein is CASSPSGPTGELFF.

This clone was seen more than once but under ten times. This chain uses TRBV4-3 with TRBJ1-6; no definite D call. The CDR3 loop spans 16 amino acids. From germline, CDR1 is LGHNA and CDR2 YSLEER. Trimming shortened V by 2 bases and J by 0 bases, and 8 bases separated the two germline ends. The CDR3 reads CASSQTVSSYNSPLHF. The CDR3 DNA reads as TGCGCCAGCAGCCAAACAGTGAGCTCCTATAATTCACCCCTCCACTTT.

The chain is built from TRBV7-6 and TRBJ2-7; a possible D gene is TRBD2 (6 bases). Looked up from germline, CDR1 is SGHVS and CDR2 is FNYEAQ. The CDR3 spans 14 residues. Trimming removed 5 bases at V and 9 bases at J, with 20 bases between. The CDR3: CASSPKLDLGGQYF. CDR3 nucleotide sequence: TGTGCCAGCAGCCCCAAGCTGGACTTGGGGGGGCAGTACTTC.

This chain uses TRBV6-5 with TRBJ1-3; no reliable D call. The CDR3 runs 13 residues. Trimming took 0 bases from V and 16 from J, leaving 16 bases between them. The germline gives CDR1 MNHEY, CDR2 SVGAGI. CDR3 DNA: TGTGCCAGCAGTTACTCGTGGGCGTTTAAGAATTATTTT. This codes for CASSYSWAFKNYF.

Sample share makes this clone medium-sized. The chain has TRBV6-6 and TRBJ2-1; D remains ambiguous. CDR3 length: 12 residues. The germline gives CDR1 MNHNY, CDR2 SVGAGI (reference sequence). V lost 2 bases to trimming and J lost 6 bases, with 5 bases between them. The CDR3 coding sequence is TGTGCCAGCAGTTACCTTTTCAATGAGCAGTTCTTC. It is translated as CASSYLFNEQFF.

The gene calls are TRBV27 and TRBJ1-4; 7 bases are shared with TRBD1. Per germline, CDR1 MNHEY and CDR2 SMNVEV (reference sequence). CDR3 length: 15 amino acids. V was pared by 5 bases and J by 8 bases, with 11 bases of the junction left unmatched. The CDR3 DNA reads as TGTGCCAGCAGTACCGGGACAGCGAGGAGGGAAAAACTGTTTTTT. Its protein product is CASSTGTARREKLFF.

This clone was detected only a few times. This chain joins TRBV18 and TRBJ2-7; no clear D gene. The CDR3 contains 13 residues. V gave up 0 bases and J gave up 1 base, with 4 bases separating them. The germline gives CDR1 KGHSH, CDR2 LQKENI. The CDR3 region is CASSPPRSYEQYF. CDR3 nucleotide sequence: TGTGCCAGCTCACCACCGAGATCCTACGAGCAGTACTTC.

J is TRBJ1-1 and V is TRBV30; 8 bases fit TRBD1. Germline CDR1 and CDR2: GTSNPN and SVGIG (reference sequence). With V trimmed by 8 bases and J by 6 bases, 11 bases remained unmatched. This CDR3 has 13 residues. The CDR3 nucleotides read TGTGCCGTGGAGGCAGGGGGCCGTCCTGAAGCTTTCTTT. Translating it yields CAVEAGGRPEAFF.

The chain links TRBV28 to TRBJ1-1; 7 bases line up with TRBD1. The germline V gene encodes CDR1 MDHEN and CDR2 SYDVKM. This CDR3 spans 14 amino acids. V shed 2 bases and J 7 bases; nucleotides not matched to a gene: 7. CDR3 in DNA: TGTGCCAGCAGTTTAGTGGAGGGGGCCATTGAAGCTTTCTTT. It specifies CASSLVEGAIEAFF.

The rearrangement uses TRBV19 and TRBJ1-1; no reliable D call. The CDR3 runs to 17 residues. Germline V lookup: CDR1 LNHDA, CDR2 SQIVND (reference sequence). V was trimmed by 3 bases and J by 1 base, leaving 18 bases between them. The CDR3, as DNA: TGTGCCAGTAGTATTTGGCCAGATCTCCTTTCGAACACTGAAGCTTTCTTT. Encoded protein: CASSIWPDLLSNTEAFF. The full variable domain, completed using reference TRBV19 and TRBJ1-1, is DGGITQSPKYLFRKEGQNVTLSCEQNLNHDAMYWYRQDPGQGLRLIYYSQIVNDFQKGDIAEGYSVSREKKESFPLTVTSAQKNPTAFYLCASSIWPDLLSNTEAFFGQGTRLTVV.

This CDR3 reads CASRRGASRDTQYF. Written as DNA, the CDR3 is TGTGCCAGCAGGAGGGGAGCTAGTAGGGATACGCAGTATTTT. The chain combines TRBV27 with TRBJ2-3; either TRBD1 or TRBD2 may fit D (5 bases each). The CDR3 is 14 amino acids. Germline CDR1 reads MNHEY; CDR2 reads SMNVEV (reference sequence). Trimming cost V 6 bases and J 6 bases, with 16 bases left between them.

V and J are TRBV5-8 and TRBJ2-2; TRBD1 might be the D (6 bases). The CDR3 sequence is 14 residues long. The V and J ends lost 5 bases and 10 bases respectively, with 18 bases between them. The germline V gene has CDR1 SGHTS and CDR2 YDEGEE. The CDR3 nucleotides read TGTGCCAGCAGAGCCGGGACAACGTTCTTGGAGCTGTTTTTT. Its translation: CASRAGTTFLELFF. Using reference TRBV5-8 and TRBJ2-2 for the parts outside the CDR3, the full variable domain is EAGVTQSPTHLIKTRGQQATLRCSPISGHTSVYWYQQALGLGLQFLLWYDEGEERNRGNFPPRFSGRQFPNYSSELNVNALELEDSALYLCASRAGTTFLELFFGEGSRLTVL.

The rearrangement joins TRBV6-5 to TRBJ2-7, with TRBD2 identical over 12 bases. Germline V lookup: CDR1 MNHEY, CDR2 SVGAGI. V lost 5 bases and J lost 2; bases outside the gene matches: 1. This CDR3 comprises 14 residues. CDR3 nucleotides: TGTGCCAGCAGTCGGACTAGCGGGGCCTACGAGCAGTACTTC. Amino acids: CASSRTSGAYEQYF.

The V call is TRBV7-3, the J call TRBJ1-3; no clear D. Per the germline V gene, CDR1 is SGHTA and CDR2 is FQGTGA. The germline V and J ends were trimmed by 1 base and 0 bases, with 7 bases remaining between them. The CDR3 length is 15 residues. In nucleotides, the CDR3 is TGTGCCAGCAGCTTAATTCCGTACTCTGGAAACACCATATATTTT. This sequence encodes CASSLIPYSGNTIYF.

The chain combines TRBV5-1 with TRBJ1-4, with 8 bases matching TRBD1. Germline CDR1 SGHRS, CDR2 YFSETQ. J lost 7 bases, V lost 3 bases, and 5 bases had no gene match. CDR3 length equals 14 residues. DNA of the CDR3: TGCGCCAGCAGCTCCGGACAGGGCGGTGAAAAACTGTTTTTT. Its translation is CASSSGQGGEKLFF.

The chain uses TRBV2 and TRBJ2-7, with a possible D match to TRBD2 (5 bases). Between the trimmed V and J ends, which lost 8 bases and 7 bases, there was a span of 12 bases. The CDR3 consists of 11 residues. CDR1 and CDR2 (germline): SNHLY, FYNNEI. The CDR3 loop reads CASLTGGEQYF. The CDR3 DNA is TGTGCCAGCCTAACCGGCGGGGAGCAGTACTTC. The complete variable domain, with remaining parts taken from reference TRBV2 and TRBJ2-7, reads EPEVTQTPSHQVTQMGQEVILRCVPISNHLYFYWYRQILGQKVEFLVSFYNNEISEKSEIFDDQFSVERPDGSNFTLKIRSTKLEDSAMYFCASLTGGEQYFGPGTRLTVT.

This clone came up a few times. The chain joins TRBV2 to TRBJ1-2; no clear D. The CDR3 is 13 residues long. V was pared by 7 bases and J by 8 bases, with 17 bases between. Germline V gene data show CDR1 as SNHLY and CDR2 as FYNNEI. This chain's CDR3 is CASNPFPGGGYTF. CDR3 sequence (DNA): TGTGCCAGCAACCCCTTTCCCGGAGGAGGCTACACCTTC.

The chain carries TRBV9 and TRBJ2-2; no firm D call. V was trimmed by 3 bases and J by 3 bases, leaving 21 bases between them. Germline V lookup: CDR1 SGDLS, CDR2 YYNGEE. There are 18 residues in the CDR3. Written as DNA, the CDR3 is TGTGCCAGCAGCGGCGCATTTACGAACCTACGGGACACCGGGGAGCTGTTTTTT. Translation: CASSGAFTNLRDTGELFF.

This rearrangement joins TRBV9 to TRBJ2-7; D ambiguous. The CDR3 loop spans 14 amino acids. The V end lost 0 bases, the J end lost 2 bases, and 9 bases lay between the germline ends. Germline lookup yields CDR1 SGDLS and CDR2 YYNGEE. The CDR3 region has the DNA TGTGCCAGCAGCGTAGTAGACACACCCTACGAGCAGTACTTC. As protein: CASSVVDTPYEQYF.

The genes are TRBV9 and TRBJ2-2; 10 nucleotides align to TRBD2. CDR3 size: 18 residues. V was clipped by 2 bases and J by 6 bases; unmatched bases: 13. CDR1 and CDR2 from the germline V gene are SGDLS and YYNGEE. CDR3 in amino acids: CASSVPRFLAGEAGELFF. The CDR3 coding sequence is TGTGCCAGCAGCGTTCCTCGATTTCTAGCGGGGGAGGCCGGGGAGCTGTTTTTT.

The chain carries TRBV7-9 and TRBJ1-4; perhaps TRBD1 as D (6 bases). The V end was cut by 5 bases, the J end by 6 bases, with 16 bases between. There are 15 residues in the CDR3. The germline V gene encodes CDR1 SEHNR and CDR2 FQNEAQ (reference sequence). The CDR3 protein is CASSVQGNRDEKLFF. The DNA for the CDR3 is TGTGCCAGCAGCGTCCAGGGGAATCGGGATGAAAAACTGTTTTTT. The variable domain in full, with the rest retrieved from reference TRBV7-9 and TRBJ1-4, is DTGVSQNPRHKITKRGQNVTFRCDPISEHNRLYWYRQTLGQGPEFLTYFQNEAQLEKSRLLSDRFSAERPKGSFSTLEIQRTEQGDSAMYLCASSVQGNRDEKLFFGSGTQLSVL.